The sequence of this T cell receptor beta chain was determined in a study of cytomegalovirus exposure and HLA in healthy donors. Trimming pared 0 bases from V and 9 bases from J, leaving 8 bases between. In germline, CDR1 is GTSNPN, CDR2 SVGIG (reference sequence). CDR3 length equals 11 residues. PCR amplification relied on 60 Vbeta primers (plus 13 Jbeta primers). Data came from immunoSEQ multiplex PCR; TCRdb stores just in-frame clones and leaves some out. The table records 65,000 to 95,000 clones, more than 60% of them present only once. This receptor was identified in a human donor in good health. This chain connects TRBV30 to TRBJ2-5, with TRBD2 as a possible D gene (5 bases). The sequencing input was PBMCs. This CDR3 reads CAWSVMGAQYF. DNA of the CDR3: TGTGCCTGGAGTGTAATGGGAGCCCAGTACTTC.